Each of the 16 T cell receptor beta chains below was sequenced from the same sample in a study of cytotoxic CD8 clonotypes in ibrutinib-treated CLL. Method: immunoSEQ multiplex PCR; TCRdb's copy keeps in-frame clones and lacks some. The repertoire consists of 150,000 or so clones, with 80% to 90% occurring once and the leading ten covering roughly 2%. Sequencing was performed on PBMCs, taken after 24 months of ibrutinib treatment. These receptor sequences come from a human donor with chronic lymphocytic leukemia.

V gene TRBV7-2 combines with J gene TRBJ1-3; a weak D match, TRBD1 (5 bases). The germline V gene encodes CDR1 SGHTA and CDR2 FQGNSA. V lost 5 bases and J lost 10, with 15 bases in between. The CDR3 is 13 amino acids. Here the CDR3 DNA reads TGTGCCAGCAGCGCCAATTCAGGGATAACCATATATTTT. Amino acids: CASSANSGITIYF.

On this clone itself: The same CDR3 can be traced to other DNA sequences in this sample. V usage is TRBV28 and J usage is TRBJ1-4; D uncertain. This CDR3 contains 12 residues. CDR1 and CDR2 from the germline V gene are MDHEN and SYDVKM. Trimming stripped 8 bases from V and 0 bases from J, with 4 bases between. Here the CDR3 DNA reads TGTGCCAGCCGTGCAACTAATGAAAAACTGTTTTTT. Translation: CASRATNEKLFF.

V usage is TRBV27 and J usage is TRBJ2-7; 9 bases line up with TRBD1. The V segment lost 3 bases and the J segment 3 bases; nucleotides outside the gene matches: 9. Germline V CDR1 and CDR2: MNHEY, SMNVEV (reference sequence). CDR3 length: 16 amino acids. The CDR3 bases are TGTGCCAGCAGTTTCGGACAGGGGACCCACAACTACGAGCAGTACTTC. Translating it yields CASSFGQGTHNYEQYF.

The chain recombines TRBV6-5 with TRBJ2-5; TRBD2 agrees at 12 bases. The trim removed 4 bases at V and 1 base at J, leaving 4 bases unmatched. The CDR3 contains 16 residues. CDR1 is MNHEY, CDR2 SVGAGI, per germline. The CDR3 loop is CASSSGTSGFQETQYF. DNA for the CDR3: TGTGCCAGCAGTTCCGGGACTAGCGGGTTCCAAGAGACCCAGTACTTC.

The rearrangement uses TRBV19 and TRBJ1-1; TRBD1 aligns across 7 bases. With 6 bases clipped from V and 6 bases from J, the junction kept 10 bases outside the gene matches. Germline CDR1 reads LNHDA; CDR2 reads SQIVND (reference sequence). The CDR3 extends over 14 amino acids. In DNA, the CDR3 is TGTGCCAGTAGCCCCCAAGGGGGCATACCTGAAGCTTTCTTT. This encodes CASSPQGGIPEAFF.

The chain carries TRBV7-9 and TRBJ1-2; D is uncertain. Germline V lookup: CDR1 SEHNR, CDR2 FQNEAQ (reference sequence). V dropped 8 bases and J dropped 6 bases, with 10 bases sitting between them. The CDR3 is 11 amino acids. The CDR3 DNA reads as TGTGCCAGCCCTGCGGGAAATGGCTACACCTTC. Translation gives CASPAGNGYTF.

V usage is TRBV30 and J usage is TRBJ2-3; D possibly corresponds to TRBD1 (5 bases). Between the trimmed V and J ends, which lost 2 bases and 2 bases, there was a span of 11 bases. Germline CDR1 is GTSNPN and CDR2 is SVGIG (reference sequence). This CDR3 comprises 14 residues. The CDR3 is CAWSTRQITDTQYF. CDR3 coding DNA: TGTGCCTGGAGTACCAGACAGATCACAGATACGCAGTATTTT.

The chain carries TRBV15 and TRBJ2-7; D is possibly TRBD1 (6 bases). CDR3 size: 17 residues. Between the trimmed V and J ends, which lost 1 base and 2 bases, there was a span of 18 bases. The germline V gene has CDR1 LNHNV and CDR2 YYDKDF (reference sequence). The CDR3, as DNA: TGTGCCACCAGCAGAGTTTTGGACAGAGGGCGCCCCTACGAGCAGTACTTC. Translated, it gives CATSRVLDRGRPYEQYF.

The V and J genes are TRBV2 and TRBJ1-4, with D tentatively TRBD1 (6 bases). Per the germline V gene, CDR1 is SNHLY and CDR2 is FYNNEI. V gave up 6 bases and J gave up 7 bases, with 12 bases separating them. This CDR3 comprises 13 residues. CDR3 in amino acids: CASRRSGAEKLFF. The CDR3 DNA is TGTGCCAGCAGGAGGTCAGGGGCTGAAAAACTGTTTTTT.

The chain has TRBV23-1 and TRBJ2-7; D gene uncertain. Being an ORF, TRBV23-1 has a function that is uncertain. Trimming shortened V by 0 bases and J by 3 bases, and 6 bases separated the two germline ends. The CDR3 spans 13 residues. In nucleotides, the CDR3 is TGCGCCAGCAGTCAATCTAGAGGCTACGAGCAGTACTTC. Its protein is CASSQSRGYEQYF.

This chain links TRBV28 with TRBJ1-5, with TRBD1 matching over 9 bases. Germline trimming cut 6 bases from V and 4 bases from J; bases unmatched to any gene: 7. The CDR3 consists of 15 residues. The V gene's germline CDR1 is MDHEN and CDR2 SYDVKM. The DNA for the CDR3 is TGTGCCAGCAGAGCCGGGACAGGGAGTAATCAGCCCCAGCATTTT. This codes for CASRAGTGSNQPQHF.

J is TRBJ1-1 and V is TRBV6-5, with D perhaps TRBD1 (6 bases). The V gene lost 0 bases and the J gene lost 4 bases, with 12 bases spanning the gap. The CDR3 has 15 amino acids. Looked up from germline, CDR1 is MNHEY and CDR2 is SVGAGI. This chain's CDR3 is CASSYSAGVGTEAFF. In DNA form, the CDR3 reads TGTGCCAGCAGTTACTCGGCAGGGGTCGGCACTGAAGCTTTCTTT.

The gene calls are TRBV29-1 and TRBJ1-1; 8 bases match TRBD1. This CDR3 spans 13 amino acids. Per germline, CDR1 SQVTM and CDR2 ANQGSEA. Trimming cost V 6 bases and J 6 bases; bases outside gene matches: 9. The CDR3 region is CSVKQRQGSEAFF. The CDR3 bases are TGCAGCGTCAAACAGCGACAGGGGTCTGAAGCTTTCTTT.

The chain uses TRBV7-2 and TRBJ2-7; D is perhaps TRBD1 or TRBD2 (5 bases each). This CDR3 has 14 amino acids. Germline CDR1 is SGHTA and CDR2 is FQGNSA. Between the trimmed V and J ends, which lost 5 bases and 2 bases, there was a span of 13 bases. CDR3 DNA: TGTGCCAGCAGCCCCCGGGACGACCCCTACGAGCAGTACTTC. Protein: CASSPRDDPYEQYF.

The V gene is TRBV6-1, the J gene TRBJ2-7; the D is unclear. Germline V lookup: CDR1 MNHNS, CDR2 SASEGT. The V end lost 8 bases, the J end lost 2 bases, and 16 bases lay between the germline ends. The CDR3 has 14 amino acids. CDR3 in amino acids: CASRPMPGTYEQYF. CDR3 nucleotides: TGTGCCAGCCGCCCGATGCCCGGTACCTACGAGCAGTACTTC.

The J gene is TRBJ1-6, the V gene TRBV27; 10 nucleotides agree with TRBD1. Germline CDR1 is MNHEY and CDR2 is SMNVEV (reference sequence). The junction had 4 bases not matched to a gene; V was cut back by 3 bases and J by 2 bases. This CDR3 contains 17 residues. CDR3 in amino acids: CASSFDRGRTYNSPLHF. CDR3 coding DNA: TGTGCCAGCAGTTTCGACAGGGGGCGGACCTATAATTCACCCCTCCACTTT.